The 18 T cell receptor beta chains given below trace back to one sample, sequenced in a study of beta chain features in type 1 diabetes. General observations from the study: Moderate yet significant TCRB CDR3 shortening was seen in Type 1 diabetes patients in all four CD4+ subsets.

Expressed TCRB transcripts were sequenced because the isolated RNA had all been reverse transcribed beforehand. Data came from immunoSEQ multiplex PCR; TCRdb stores just in-frame clones and leaves some out. The profile covers some 350,000 clones, with about 13% appearing a single time and 0.015% taken by the ten largest. No antigen has been identified for these receptors. Source material: naive CD4+ T cells from blood. Receptors were obtained from a woman between 18 and 29 years old with type 1 diabetes.

This clone was seen a few times. The genes are TRBV7-9 and TRBJ2-3; a weak D match, TRBD1 (6 bases). The CDR3 contains 18 residues. The germline V gene encodes CDR1 SEHNR and CDR2 FQNEAQ (reference sequence). Between the trimmed V and J ends, which lost 4 bases and 6 bases, there was a span of 26 bases. The CDR3 DNA reads as TGTGCCAGCAGCTCTCTATCCGCAGGGGCTCCTGATGGTGATACGCAGTATTTT. It is translated as CASSSLSAGAPDGDTQYF.

This clone occurred a few times. This chain connects TRBV4-2 to TRBJ1-1, with a weak D call TRBD1 (5 bases). This CDR3 has 16 residues. Trimming took 1 base from V and 0 from J, leaving 12 bases between them. CDR1 LGHNA and CDR2 YNFKEQ come from the germline V gene. This CDR3 is CASSQASTGLNTEAFF. The CDR3 coding sequence is TGTGCCAGCAGCCAAGCCTCAACAGGTCTGAACACTGAAGCTTTCTTT.

The chain recombines TRBV15 with TRBJ1-3; D not certain. This CDR3 is built from 12 residues. Trimming cost V 6 bases and J 1 base, with 4 bases left between them. CDR1 LNHNV and CDR2 YYDKDF come from the germline V gene (reference sequence). This CDR3 reads CATSLSGNTIYF. The CDR3 nucleotides read TGTGCCACCAGTCTGTCTGGAAACACCATATATTTT.

This clone showed up just a few times. The J gene is TRBJ1-2, the V gene TRBV5-1; D is unclear. V lost 7 bases, J lost 0 bases, and 16 bases lay in between. The CDR3 covers 15 residues. Germline assignment: CDR1 SGHRS and CDR2 YFSETQ. The CDR3 DNA reads TGCGCCAGCGGTGATTTCCACCCGGCTAACTATGGCTACACCTTC. It translates to CASGDFHPANYGYTF.

This chain joins TRBV10-2 and TRBJ1-5; tentatively, D is TRBD1 (5 bases). Germline-derived CDR1 and CDR2 are WSHSY and SAAADI. The length of the CDR3 is 16 residues. V dropped 5 bases and J dropped 4 bases, with 18 bases sitting between them. CDR3 nucleotides: TGCGCCAGCAGTTCTCCCGGGACTCCCATGAATCAGCCCCAGCATTTT. Protein: CASSSPGTPMNQPQHF.

This clone turned up a few times. The genes are TRBV10-3 and TRBJ2-7; possibly TRBD1 for D (6 bases). Trimming shortened V by 11 bases and J by 2 bases, and 19 bases separated the two germline ends. Germline lookup yields CDR1 ENHRY and CDR2 SYGVKD. The CDR3 contains 14 residues. CDR3 amino acids: CAASKEQGAYEQYV. CDR3 DNA sequence: TGTGCCGCCAGCAAGGAACAGGGAGCCTACGAGCAGTACGTC.

A few counts support this clone. This sequence joins TRBV2 and TRBJ1-2; no definite D call. The germline CDR1 and CDR2 sequences are SNHLY and FYNNEI. The CDR3 sequence is 13 residues long. V gave up 1 base and J gave up 8 bases, with 11 bases separating them. The CDR3 DNA sequence: TGTGCCAGCAGTGAAGGGGAGTCCTGGGGCTACACCTTC. Amino acids: CASSEGESWGYTF.

The chain combines TRBV7-9 with TRBJ2-7, with TRBD1 as a possible D gene (5 bases). CDR1 and CDR2 (germline): SEHNR, FQNEAQ (reference sequence). The V and J ends lost 0 bases and 5 bases respectively, with 5 bases between them. This CDR3 contains 12 residues. CDR3 region: CASSLADNEQYF. The DNA of the CDR3 is TGTGCCAGCAGCTTAGCGGACAACGAGCAGTACTTC.

The rearrangement joins TRBV15 to TRBJ1-1; a weak D match, TRBD1 (6 bases). The V end lost 3 bases, the J end lost 3 bases, and 11 bases lay between the germline ends. The CDR3 is 14 residues long. CDR1 LNHNV and CDR2 YYDKDF come from the germline V gene (reference sequence). The CDR3 reads CATSSVQGDTEAFF. As DNA, the CDR3 is TGTGCCACCAGCAGCGTACAGGGTGACACTGAAGCTTTCTTT.

This clone was seen only a few times. The chain uses TRBV7-9 and TRBJ1-2, with D perhaps TRBD1 (5 bases). Germline V gene sequence: CDR1 SEHNR, CDR2 FQNEAQ (reference sequence). Trimming stripped 4 bases from V and 4 bases from J, with 10 bases between. The CDR3 has 13 residues. This CDR3 reads CASSSEGSYGYTF. Here the CDR3 DNA reads TGTGCCAGCAGCTCGGAGGGGAGCTATGGCTACACCTTC.

This clone came up a few times. The chain joins TRBV5-1 to TRBJ2-1; the D gene is possibly TRBD2 (5 bases). Deletions cut 4 bases from V and 13 bases from J, with 18 bases between. This CDR3 spans 13 amino acids. Germline CDR1 and CDR2: SGHRS and YFSETQ. The CDR3 region is CASSAEQSSPQFF. CDR3 bases: TGCGCCAGCAGCGCGGAGCAGTCTAGCCCTCAGTTCTTC.

The chain has TRBV30 and TRBJ1-2; tentatively, D is TRBD1 (6 bases). V dropped 5 bases and J dropped 1 base, with 14 bases sitting between them. This CDR3 comprises 14 residues. The germline gives CDR1 GTSNPN, CDR2 SVGIG (reference sequence). CDR3 bases: TGTGCCTGGGGTTCCCTAGGGGGTAACTATGGCTACACCTTC. Translation gives CAWGSLGGNYGYTF. Full variable domain (rest looked up from reference TRBV30 and TRBJ1-2): SQTIHQWPATLVQPVGSPLSLECTVEGTSNPNLYWYRQAAGRGLQLLFYSVGIGQISSEVPQNLSASRPQDRQFILSSKKLLLSDSGFYLCAWGSLGGNYGYTFGSGTRLTVV.

This clone was seen a few times. J is TRBJ1-1 and V is TRBV29-1; D possibly corresponds to TRBD1 (5 bases). The CDR3 has 15 residues. V was clipped by 6 bases and J by 5 bases, with 22 bases between them. CDR1 is SQVTM, CDR2 ANQGSEA, per germline. In DNA form, the CDR3 reads TGCAGCGTCGTACCCTCGGGGGTCGAAGAAACTGAAGCTTTCTTT. This sequence encodes CSVVPSGVEETEAFF. Variable domain in full (rest from reference TRBV29-1 and TRBJ1-1): SAVISQKPSRDICQRGTSLTIQCQVDSQVTMMFWYRQQPGQSLTLIATANQGSEATYESGFVIDKFPISRPNLTFSTLTVSNMSPEDSSIYLCSVVPSGVEETEAFFGQGTRLTVV.

This clone was counted between two and nine times. The CDR3 protein is CASRLGGVAGGYNEQFF. CDR3 sequence (DNA): TGTGCCAGCAGGTTAGGAGGTGTAGCGGGGGGCTACAATGAGCAGTTCTTC. This chain connects TRBV5-4 to TRBJ2-1, with 10 bases fitting TRBD2. CDR1 and CDR2 (germline): SGHNT, YYREEE (reference sequence). The ends lost 5 bases at V and 3 bases at J; junction bases unmatched: 11. The CDR3 has 17 amino acids.

The V call is TRBV7-3, the J call TRBJ1-2, with D perhaps matching TRBD1 (5 bases). In germline, CDR1 is SGHTA, CDR2 FQGTGA. The length of the CDR3 is 13 residues. V was clipped by 5 bases and J by 3 bases, with 10 bases between them. For the CDR3, the DNA is TGTGCCAGCAGCGGCTCAGGGTACTATGGCTACACCTTC. This translates into CASSGSGYYGYTF.

CDR3 region: CASSYIAGGSEQYF. Written as DNA, the CDR3 is TGCGCCAGCAGCTACATAGCGGGAGGTAGTGAGCAGTACTTC. The J gene is TRBJ2-7, the V gene TRBV5-1, with 10 bases matching TRBD2. V shed 3 bases and J 7 bases; nucleotides not matched to a gene: 7. CDR3 size: 14 residues. Germline-derived CDR1 and CDR2 are SGHRS and YFSETQ.

J is TRBJ2-4 and V is TRBV12-5; tentative D call: TRBD1 (5 bases). The ends were cut back, 0 bases at V and 8 bases at J, with 8 bases in the middle. Germline CDR1 is LGHNT and CDR2 is FRNRAP. The CDR3 runs 13 residues. In nucleotides, the CDR3 is TGTGCTAGTGGTTTGGTCCAAGGGGACATTCAGTACTTC. This codes for CASGLVQGDIQYF.

In its sample, this clone was seen a few times. The genes are TRBV19 and TRBJ2-1; D unclear. The CDR3 totals 13 residues. The V gene's germline CDR1 is LNHDA and CDR2 SQIVND (reference sequence). The ends were cut back, 3 bases at V and 0 bases at J, with 3 bases in the middle. The CDR3 sequence is CASSMSSYNEQFF. CDR3 sequence (DNA): TGTGCCAGTAGTATGAGCTCCTACAATGAGCAGTTCTTC.